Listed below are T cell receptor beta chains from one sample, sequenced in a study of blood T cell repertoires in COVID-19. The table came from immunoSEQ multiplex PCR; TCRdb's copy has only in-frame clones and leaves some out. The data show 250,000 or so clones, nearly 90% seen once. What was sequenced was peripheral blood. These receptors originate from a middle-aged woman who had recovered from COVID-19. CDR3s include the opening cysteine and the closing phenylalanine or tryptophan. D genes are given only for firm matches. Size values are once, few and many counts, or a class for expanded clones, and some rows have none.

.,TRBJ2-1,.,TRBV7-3,CASSVLADAYNEQFF,TGTGCCAGCAGCGTGTTAGCGGATGCCTACAATGAGCAGTTCTTC
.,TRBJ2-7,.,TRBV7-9,CASSTNGGSSYEQYF,TGTGCCAGCAGCACGAACGGGGGAAGCTCCTACGAGCAGTACTTC
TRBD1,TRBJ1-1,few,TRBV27,CASSLGQGNTEAFF,TGTGCCAGCAGTTTAGGACAGGGGAACACTGAAGCTTTCTTT
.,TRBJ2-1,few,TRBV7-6,CASSLMLDEQFF,TGTGCCAGCAGCTTAATGTTAGATGAGCAGTTCTTC
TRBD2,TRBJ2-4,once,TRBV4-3,CASSHLSSGRFKNIQYF,TGCGCCAGCAGCCATTTATCTAGCGGGAGGTTCAAAAACATTCAGTACTTC
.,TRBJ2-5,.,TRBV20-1,CSATGSETQYF,TGCAGTGCTACTGGGAGTGAGACCCAGTACTTC
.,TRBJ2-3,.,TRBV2,CASSPTTDTQYF,TGTGCCAGCAGTCCTACCACAGATACGCAGTATTTT
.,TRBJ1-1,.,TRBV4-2,CASSQESGVVFF,TGTGCCAGCAGCCAAGAGAGCGGTGTGGTTTTCTTT
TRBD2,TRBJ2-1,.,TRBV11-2,CASSRPGLAGAFGNEQFF,TGTGCCAGCAGCCGACCGGGACTAGCGGGGGCCTTCGGGAATGAGCAGTTCTTC
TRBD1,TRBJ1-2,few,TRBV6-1,CASSEARDRGSGYTF,TGTGCCAGCAGTGAAGCTCGGGACAGGGGTAGTGGCTACACCTTC
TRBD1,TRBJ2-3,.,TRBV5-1,CASSSGTGSTDTQYF,TGCGCCAGCAGCTCCGGGACAGGGAGCACAGATACGCAGTATTTT
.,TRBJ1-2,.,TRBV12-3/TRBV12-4,CASSLALGRGYTF,TGTGCCAGCAGTTTAGCGCTTGGGAGGGGCTACACCTTC
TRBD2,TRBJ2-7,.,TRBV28,CAISGGSSYEQYF,TGTGCCATTTCGGGGGGAAGCTCCTACGAGCAGTACTTC
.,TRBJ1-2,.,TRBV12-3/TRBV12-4,CASSLDTGGYTF,TGTGCCAGCAGTTTGGACACCGGGGGCTACACCTTC
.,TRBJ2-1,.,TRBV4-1,CASSQGMGGLHNEQFF,TGCGCCAGCAGTCAGGGGATGGGGGGGCTCCACAATGAGCAGTTCTTC
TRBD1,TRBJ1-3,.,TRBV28,CASTQQGAPGNTIYF,TGTGCCAGCACCCAACAGGGGGCGCCTGGAAACACCATATATTTT
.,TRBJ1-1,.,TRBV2,CASSRVVSTEAFF,TGTGCCAGCAGCCGGGTTGTAAGCACTGAAGCTTTCTTT
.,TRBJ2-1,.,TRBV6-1,CASTLSGEQFF,TGTGCCAGCACCCTAAGCGGCGAGCAGTTCTTC
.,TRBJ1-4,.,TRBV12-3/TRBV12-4,CASSPFNEKLFF,TGTGCCAGCAGTCCGTTTAATGAAAAACTGTTTTTT
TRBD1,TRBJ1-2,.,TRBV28,CASKLGGADYGYTF,TGTGCCAGCAAACTAGGGGGCGCGGACTATGGCTACACCTTC
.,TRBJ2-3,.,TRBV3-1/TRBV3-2,CASSQGTLAGRRGDTQYF,TGTGCCAGCAGCCAAGGAACCCTGGCGGGACGCCGGGGAGATACGCAGTATTTT
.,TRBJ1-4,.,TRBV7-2,CASSPQGLAGEKLFF,TGTGCCAGCAGCCCGCAGGGGCTAGCCGGGGAAAAACTGTTTTTT
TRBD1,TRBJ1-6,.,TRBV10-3,CAISVRQGADSPLHF,TGTGCCATCAGTGTGCGGCAGGGGGCTGATTCACCCCTCCACTTT
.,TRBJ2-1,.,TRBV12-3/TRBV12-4,CASSPSRDEQFF,TGTGCCAGCAGTCCGAGTCGGGATGAGCAGTTCTTC
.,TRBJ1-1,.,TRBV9,CASSVGSENTEAFF,TGTGCCAGCAGCGTAGGGTCAGAGAACACTGAAGCTTTCTTT
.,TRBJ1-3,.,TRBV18,CASSPQGISGNTIYF,TGTGCCAGCTCACCTCAGGGTATCTCTGGAAACACCATATATTTT
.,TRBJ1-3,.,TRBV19,CASSMQVSSGNTIYF,TGTGCCAGTAGTATGCAGGTCTCCTCTGGAAACACCATATATTTT
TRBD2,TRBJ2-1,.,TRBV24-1,CATSDSGGALYNEQFF,TGTGCCACCAGTGATTCGGGGGGAGCCCTCTACAATGAGCAGTTCTTC
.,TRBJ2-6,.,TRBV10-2,CASSESSGASGANVLTF,TGCGCCAGCAGTGAGTCCTCAGGCGCCTCTGGGGCCAACGTCCTGACTTTC
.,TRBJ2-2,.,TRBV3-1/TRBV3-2,CASSQDLGGAGELFF,TGTGCCAGCAGCCAAGATTTGGGAGGAGCCGGGGAGCTGTTTTTT
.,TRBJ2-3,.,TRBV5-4,CASSLASGSTDTQYF,TGTGCCAGCAGCTTGGCGAGCGGGTCCACAGATACGCAGTATTTT
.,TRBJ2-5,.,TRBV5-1,CASSLWVRDQETQYF,TGCGCCAGCAGCTTGTGGGTTCGGGACCAAGAGACCCAGTACTTC
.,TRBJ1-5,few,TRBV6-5,CASSQGRFDQPQHF,TGTGCCAGCAGTCAGGGCCGATTCGATCAGCCCCAGCATTTT
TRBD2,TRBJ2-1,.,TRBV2,CASSEWTSGNNEQFF,TGTGCCAGCAGTGAATGGACTAGCGGGAACAATGAGCAGTTCTTC
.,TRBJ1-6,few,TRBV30,CACQWGRDSPLHF,TGTGCCTGCCAATGGGGCCGCGATTCACCCCTCCACTTT
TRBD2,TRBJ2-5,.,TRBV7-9,CASSGAGASRETQYF,TGTGCCAGCAGCGGAGCGGGGGCGTCCCGAGAGACCCAGTACTTC
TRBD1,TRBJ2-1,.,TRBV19,CASSMGPRQGGNEQFF,TGTGCCAGTAGTATGGGTCCCAGACAGGGGGGCAATGAGCAGTTCTTC
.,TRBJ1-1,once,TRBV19,CASTDDYGAEKAFF,TGTGCCAGTACCGACGATTATGGGGCAGAAAAAGCTTTCTTT
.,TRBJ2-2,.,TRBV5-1,CASSLEATGELFF,TGCGCCAGCAGCCTGGAAGCCACCGGGGAGCTGTTTTTT
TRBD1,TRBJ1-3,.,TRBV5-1,CASSLAPGGYGNTIYF,TGCGCCAGCAGCTTGGCCCCAGGGGGGTATGGAAACACCATATATTTT